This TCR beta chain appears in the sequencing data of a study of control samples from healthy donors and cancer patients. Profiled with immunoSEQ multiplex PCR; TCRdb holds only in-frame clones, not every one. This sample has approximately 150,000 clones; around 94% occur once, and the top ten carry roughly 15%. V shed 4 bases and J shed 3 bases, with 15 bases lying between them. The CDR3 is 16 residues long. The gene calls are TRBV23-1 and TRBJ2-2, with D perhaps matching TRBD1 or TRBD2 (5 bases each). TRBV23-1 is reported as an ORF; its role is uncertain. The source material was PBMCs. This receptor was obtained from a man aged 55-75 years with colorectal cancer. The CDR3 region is CASSPGTAVDTGELFF. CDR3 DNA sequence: TGCGCCAGCAGTCCTGGGACGGCCGTAGACACCGGGGAGCTGTTTTTT.